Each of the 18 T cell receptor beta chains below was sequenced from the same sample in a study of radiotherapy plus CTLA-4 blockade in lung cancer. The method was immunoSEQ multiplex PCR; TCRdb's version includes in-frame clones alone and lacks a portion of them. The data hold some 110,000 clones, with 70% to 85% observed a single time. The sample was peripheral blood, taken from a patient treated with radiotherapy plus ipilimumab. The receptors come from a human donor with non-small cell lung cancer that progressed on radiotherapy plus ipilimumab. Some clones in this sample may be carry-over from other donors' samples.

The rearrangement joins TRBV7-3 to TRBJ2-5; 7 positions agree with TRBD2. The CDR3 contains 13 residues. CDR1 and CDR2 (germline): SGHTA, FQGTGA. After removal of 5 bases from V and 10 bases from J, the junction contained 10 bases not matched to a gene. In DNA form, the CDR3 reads TGTGCCAGCAGCACGGGACTACTTGGAATCCAGTACTTC. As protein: CASSTGLLGIQYF.

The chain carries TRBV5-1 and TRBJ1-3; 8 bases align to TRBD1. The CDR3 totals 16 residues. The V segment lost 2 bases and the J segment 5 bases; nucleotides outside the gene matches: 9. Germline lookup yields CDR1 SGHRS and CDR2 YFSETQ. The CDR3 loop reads CASSLASGTGRNTIYF. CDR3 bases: TGCGCCAGCAGCTTAGCCTCCGGGACAGGCAGAAACACCATATATTTT.

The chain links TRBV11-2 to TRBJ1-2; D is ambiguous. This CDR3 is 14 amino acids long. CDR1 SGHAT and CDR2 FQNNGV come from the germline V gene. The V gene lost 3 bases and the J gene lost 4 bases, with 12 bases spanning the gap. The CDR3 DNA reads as TGTGCCAGCAGCTTGCTGGGGATGGCCTATGGCTACACCTTC. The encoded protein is CASSLLGMAYGYTF.

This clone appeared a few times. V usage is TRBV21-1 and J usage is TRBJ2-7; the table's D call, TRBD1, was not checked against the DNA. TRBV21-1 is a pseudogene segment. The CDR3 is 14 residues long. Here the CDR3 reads CASIPARGRYEQYF. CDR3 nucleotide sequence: TGTGCCAGCATCCCAGCCAGGGGAAGGTACGAGCAGTACTTC.

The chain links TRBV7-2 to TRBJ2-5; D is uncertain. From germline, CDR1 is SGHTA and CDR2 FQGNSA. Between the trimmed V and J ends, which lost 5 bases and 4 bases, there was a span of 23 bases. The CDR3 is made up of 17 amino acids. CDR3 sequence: CASSPATQGRILETQYF. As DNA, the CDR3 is TGTGCCAGCAGCCCCGCGACCCAAGGGCGAATTTTAGAGACCCAGTACTTC.

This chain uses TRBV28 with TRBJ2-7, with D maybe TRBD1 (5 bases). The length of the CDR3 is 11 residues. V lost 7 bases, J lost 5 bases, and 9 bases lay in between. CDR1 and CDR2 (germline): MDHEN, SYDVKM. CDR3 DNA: TGTGCCAGCATCCTGGGGCACGAGCAGTACTTC. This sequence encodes CASILGHEQYF.

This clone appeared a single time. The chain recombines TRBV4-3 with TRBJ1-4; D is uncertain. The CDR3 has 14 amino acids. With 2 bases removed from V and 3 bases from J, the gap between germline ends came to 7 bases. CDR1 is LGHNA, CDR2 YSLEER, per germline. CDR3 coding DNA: TGCGCCAGCAGCCAAATTATGGCTAATGAAAAACTGTTTTTT. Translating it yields CASSQIMANEKLFF.

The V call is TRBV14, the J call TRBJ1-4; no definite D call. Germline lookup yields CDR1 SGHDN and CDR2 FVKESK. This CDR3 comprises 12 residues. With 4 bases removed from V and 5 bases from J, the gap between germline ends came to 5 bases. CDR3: CASSLRNEKLFF. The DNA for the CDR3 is TGTGCCAGCAGCCTCCGGAATGAAAAACTGTTTTTT.

Here the CDR3 reads CASSSVRGEAGETQYF. The CDR3 bases are TGTGCCAGCAGCTCCGTCCGGGGGGAGGCGGGAGAGACCCAGTACTTC. The gene calls are TRBV5-5 and TRBJ2-5, with 7 positions matching TRBD2. From germline, CDR1 is SGHKS and CDR2 YYEKEE (reference sequence). There are 16 residues in the CDR3. Trimming cost V 3 bases and J 4 bases; bases outside gene matches: 12.

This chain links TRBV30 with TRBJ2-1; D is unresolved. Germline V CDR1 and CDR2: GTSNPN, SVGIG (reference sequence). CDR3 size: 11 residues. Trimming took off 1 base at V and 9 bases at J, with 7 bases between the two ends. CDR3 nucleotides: TGTGCCTGGAGTGGCGAGCCTGAGCAGTTCTTC. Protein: CAWSGEPEQFF.

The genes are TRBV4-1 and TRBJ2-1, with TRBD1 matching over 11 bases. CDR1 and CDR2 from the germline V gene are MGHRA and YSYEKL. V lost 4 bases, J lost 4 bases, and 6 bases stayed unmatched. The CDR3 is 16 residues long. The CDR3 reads CASSLGQGAHYNEQFF. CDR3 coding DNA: TGCGCCAGCAGCCTAGGACAGGGGGCTCATTACAATGAGCAGTTCTTC.

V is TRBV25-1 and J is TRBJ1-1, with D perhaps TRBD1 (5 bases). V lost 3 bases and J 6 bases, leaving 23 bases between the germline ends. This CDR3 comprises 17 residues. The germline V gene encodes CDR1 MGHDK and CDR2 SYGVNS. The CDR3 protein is CASSDSTGGPVRAEAFF. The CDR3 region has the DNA TGTGCCAGCAGTGATTCTACAGGAGGCCCTGTGCGGGCTGAAGCTTTCTTT.

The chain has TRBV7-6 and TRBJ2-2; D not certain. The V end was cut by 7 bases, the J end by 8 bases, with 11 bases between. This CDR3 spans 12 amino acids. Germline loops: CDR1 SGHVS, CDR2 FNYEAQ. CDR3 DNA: TGTGCCAGCAACCTCTGGCGGGGGGAGCTGTTTTTT. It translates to CASNLWRGELFF.

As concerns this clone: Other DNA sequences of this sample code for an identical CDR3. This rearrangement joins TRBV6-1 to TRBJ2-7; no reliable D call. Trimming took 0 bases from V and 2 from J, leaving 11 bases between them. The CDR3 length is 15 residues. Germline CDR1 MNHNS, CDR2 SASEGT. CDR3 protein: CASSEAGDGPYEQYF. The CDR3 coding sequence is TGTGCCAGCAGTGAAGCAGGAGACGGTCCCTACGAGCAGTACTTC.

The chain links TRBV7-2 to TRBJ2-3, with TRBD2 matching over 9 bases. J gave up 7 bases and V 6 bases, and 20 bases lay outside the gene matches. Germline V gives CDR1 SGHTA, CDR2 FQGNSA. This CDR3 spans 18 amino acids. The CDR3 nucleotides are TGTGCCAGCAGGCATACAGGCGGGGGGGCTCATTTTGGGAATACGCAGTATTTT. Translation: CASRHTGGGAHFGNTQYF.

CDR3 nucleotides: TGTGCCAGCACCGCGAGAGGGCAAGAGACCCAGTACTTC. Its translation: CASTARGQETQYF. V and J are TRBV6-5 and TRBJ2-5; perhaps TRBD2 as D (5 bases). Per germline, CDR1 MNHEY and CDR2 SVGAGI. The CDR3 is made up of 13 amino acids. V dropped 7 bases and J dropped 2 bases, with 11 bases sitting between them.

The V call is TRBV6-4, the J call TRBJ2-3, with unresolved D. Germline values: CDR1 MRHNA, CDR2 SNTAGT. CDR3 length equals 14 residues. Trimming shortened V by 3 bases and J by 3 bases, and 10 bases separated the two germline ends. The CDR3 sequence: CASSEGIGTDTQYF. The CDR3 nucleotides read TGTGCCAGCAGTGAAGGGATCGGTACAGATACGCAGTATTTT.

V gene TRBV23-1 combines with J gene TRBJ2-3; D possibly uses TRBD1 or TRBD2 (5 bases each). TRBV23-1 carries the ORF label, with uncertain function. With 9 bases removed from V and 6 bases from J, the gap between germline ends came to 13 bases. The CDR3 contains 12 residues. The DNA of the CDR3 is TGCGCCAGGAAACTAGGGGAGGATACGCAGTATTTT. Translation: CARKLGEDTQYF.